A single sample is the source of the 2 T cell receptor beta chains below, sequenced in a study of blood T cell repertoires in COVID-19. The data were produced by immunoSEQ multiplex PCR, yet TCRdb's version contains in-frame clones alone and is incomplete. The sample shows 30,000 to 35,000 clones, about 88% of them seen only once. The sequencing sample was made of peripheral blood. These receptors came from a man at least 80 years old with acute or convalescent COVID-19.

V and J are TRBV7-6 and TRBJ2-5; 9 bases map to TRBD2. Trimming took 3 bases from V and 5 from J; bases not matched to a gene: 10. Germline assignment: CDR1 SGHVS and CDR2 FNYEAQ. There are 16 residues in the CDR3. CDR3 bases: TGTGCCAGCAGCTTTAGCGGGAGTGGGCCAGGGGAGACCCAGTACTTC. Its protein is CASSFSGSGPGETQYF. The whole variable domain, filled in from reference TRBV7-6 and TRBJ2-5, reads GAGVSQSPRYKVTKRGQDVALRCDPISGHVSLYWYRQALGQGPEFLTYFNYEAQQDKSGLPNDRFSAERPEGSISTLTIQRTEQRDSAMYRCASSFSGSGPGETQYFGPGTRLLVL.

The rearrangement joins TRBV5-6 to TRBJ2-1; tentative D call: TRBD2 (6 bases). V lost 2 bases and J 10 bases, leaving 28 bases between the germline ends. Germline V CDR1 and CDR2: SGHDT, YYEEEE. CDR3 length: 18 residues. CDR3: CASSFSSSAVWGFREQFF. CDR3 nucleotides: TGTGCCAGCAGCTTCTCGTCTAGCGCGGTATGGGGTTTTAGAGAGCAGTTCTTC. The full variable domain, with the rest looked up from reference TRBV5-6 and TRBJ2-1, is DAGVTQSPTHLIKTRGQQVTLRCSPKSGHDTVSWYQQALGQGPQFIFQYYEEEERQRGNFPDRFSGHQFPNYSSELNVNALLLGDSALYLCASSFSSSAVWGFREQFFGPGTRLTVL.